This T cell receptor beta chain originates from a study of blood T cells in healthy people across ages. A second PCR, run for roughly 7 to 11 cycles, used a sample-barcoded 5' primer plus a J-beta primer mix. TCRdb reprocessed the 5' RACE reads via MiXCR and lists one record per CDR3 protein. The sample includes more than 1,000,000 distinct CDR3 sequences, 25% seen only once; the top ten take about 0.8%. The sample also formed part of further work on T cells of mothers and their children.

The sequencing sample was made of blood. The clonotype was recovered from a girl aged 2 to 9 in good health.

The CDR3 sequence: CASSPQGVSTEAFF. CDR3 sequence (DNA): TGTGCCAGCAGTCCACAGGGGGTTTCCACTGAAGCTTTCTTT. The genes are TRBV6-2 or TRBV6-3 and TRBJ1-1; 8 nucleotides align to TRBD1. Losses at the gene ends were 5 bases for V and 4 bases for J; bases not matched to a gene: 6. The CDR3 totals 14 residues. Germline loops: CDR1 MNHEY, CDR2 SVGEGT.